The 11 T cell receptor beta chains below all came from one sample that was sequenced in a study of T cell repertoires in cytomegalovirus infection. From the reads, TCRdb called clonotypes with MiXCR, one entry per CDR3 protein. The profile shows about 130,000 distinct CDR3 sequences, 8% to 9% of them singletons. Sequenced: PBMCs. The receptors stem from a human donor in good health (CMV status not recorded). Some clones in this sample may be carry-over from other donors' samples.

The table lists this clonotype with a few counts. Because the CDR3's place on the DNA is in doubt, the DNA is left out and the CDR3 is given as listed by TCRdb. The CDR3 reads CASTSGQTNTGELFF. The chain links TRBV19 to TRBJ2-2; TRBD1 reflects the table's D call only, with no check against the DNA. Per the germline V gene, CDR1 is LNHDA and CDR2 is SQIVND (reference sequence). The CDR3 spans 15 amino acids, including both terminal residues.

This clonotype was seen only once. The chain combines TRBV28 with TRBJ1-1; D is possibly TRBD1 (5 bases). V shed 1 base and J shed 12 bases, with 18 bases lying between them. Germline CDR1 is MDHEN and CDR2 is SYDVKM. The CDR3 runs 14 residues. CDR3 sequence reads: CASSLSRQDKTTFF. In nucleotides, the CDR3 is TGTGCCAGCAGTTTATCGAGGCAGGACAAGACAACTTTCTTT.

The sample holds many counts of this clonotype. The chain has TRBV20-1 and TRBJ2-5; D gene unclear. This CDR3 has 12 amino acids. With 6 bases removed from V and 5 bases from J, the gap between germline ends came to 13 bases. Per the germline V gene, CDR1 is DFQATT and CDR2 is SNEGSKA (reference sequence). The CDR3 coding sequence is TGCAGTGCCGACCCCGGAACGGAGACCCAGTACTTC. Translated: CSADPGTETQYF.

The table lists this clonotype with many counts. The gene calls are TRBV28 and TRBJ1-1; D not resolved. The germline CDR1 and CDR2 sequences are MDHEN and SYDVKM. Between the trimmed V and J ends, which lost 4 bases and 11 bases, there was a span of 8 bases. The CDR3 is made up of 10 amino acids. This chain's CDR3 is CASSSTSAFF. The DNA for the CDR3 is TGTGCCAGCAGTTCTACGAGTGCTTTCTTT.

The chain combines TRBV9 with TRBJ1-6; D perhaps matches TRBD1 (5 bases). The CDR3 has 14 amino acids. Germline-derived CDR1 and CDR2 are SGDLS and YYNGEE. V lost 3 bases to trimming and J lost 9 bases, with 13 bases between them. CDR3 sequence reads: CASSGGRTPSPLHF. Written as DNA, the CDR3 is TGTGCCAGCAGCGGGGGACGGACCCCTTCACCCCTCCACTTT.

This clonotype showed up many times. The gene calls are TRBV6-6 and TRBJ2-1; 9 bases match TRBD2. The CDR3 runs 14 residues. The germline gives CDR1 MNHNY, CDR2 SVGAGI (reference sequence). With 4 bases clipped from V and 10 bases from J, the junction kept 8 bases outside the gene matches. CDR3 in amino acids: CASSSPGLAYEQFF. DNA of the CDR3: TGTGCCAGCAGTTCCCCGGGACTAGCATACGAGCAGTTCTTC.

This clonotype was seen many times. In DNA, the CDR3 is TGCGCCAGCAGCGCAGGGACAGGGAAGACGAACACTGAAGCTTTCTTT. It yields the protein CASSAGTGKTNTEAFF. V and J are TRBV5-1 and TRBJ1-1; 9 bases line up with TRBD1. CDR1 is SGHRS, CDR2 YFSETQ, per germline. The V gene end was trimmed by 4 bases and the J gene end by 1 base; junction bases not matched to a gene: 8. CDR3 length: 16 residues.

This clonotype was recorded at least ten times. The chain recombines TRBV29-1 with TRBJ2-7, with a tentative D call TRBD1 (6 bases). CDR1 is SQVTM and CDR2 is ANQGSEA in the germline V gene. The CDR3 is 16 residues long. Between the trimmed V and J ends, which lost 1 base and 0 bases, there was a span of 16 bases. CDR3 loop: CSVEAGQGRSSYEQYF. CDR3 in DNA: TGCAGCGTTGAAGCAGGGCAGGGGCGGAGCTCCTACGAGCAGTACTTC.

The CDR3 sequence is CASSQDPPAGPNTEAFF. The CDR3 bases are TGTGCCAGCAGCCAAGACCCCCCCGCAGGGCCGAACACTGAAGCTTTCTTT. The chain combines TRBV14 with TRBJ1-1, with D perhaps TRBD1 (5 bases). Between the trimmed V and J ends, which lost 0 bases and 1 base, there was a span of 15 bases. In germline, CDR1 is SGHDN, CDR2 FVKESK. This CDR3 is built from 17 residues.

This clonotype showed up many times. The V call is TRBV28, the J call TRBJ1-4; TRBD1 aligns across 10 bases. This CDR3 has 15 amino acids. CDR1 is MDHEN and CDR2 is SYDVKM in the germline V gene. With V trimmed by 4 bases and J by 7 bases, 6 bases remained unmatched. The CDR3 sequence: CASSSLTGGIEKLFF. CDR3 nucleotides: TGTGCCAGCAGTTCCCTGACAGGGGGCATTGAAAAACTGTTTTTT.

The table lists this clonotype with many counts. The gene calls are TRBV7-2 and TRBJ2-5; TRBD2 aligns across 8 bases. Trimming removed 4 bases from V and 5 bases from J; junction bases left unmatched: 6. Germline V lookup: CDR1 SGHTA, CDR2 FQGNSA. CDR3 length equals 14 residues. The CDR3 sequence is CASSWGLGYETQYF. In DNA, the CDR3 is TGTGCCAGCAGCTGGGGACTAGGATACGAGACCCAGTACTTC.